This T cell receptor beta chain was captured in a study of T cell responses to AZD1222 COVID-19 vaccine. Whole-study findings and limits: Close to half of spike-specific TCRs reportedly recognize unmutated variant regions.

Turning to this clone: The antigen remains unidentified.

Pooled in the analysis were second doses at about 4 or about 12 weeks. Here immunoSEQ multiplex PCR was the method, and the copy in TCRdb shows in-frame clones only, minus some. Among roughly 120,000 clones listed, around 91% were seen once. In germline, CDR1 is SQVTM, CDR2 ANQGSEA. V was pared by 4 bases and J by 7 bases, with 13 bases between. The CDR3 is 13 amino acids. The source is an adult who received the AZD1222 COVID-19 vaccine. This chain connects TRBV29-1 to TRBJ1-4, with D possibly matching TRBD1 (5 bases). This specimen was peripheral blood, taken 28 days after the second AZD1222 dose. CDR3 region: CSVAGGMGEKLFF. The CDR3 bases are TGCAGCGTTGCGGGGGGTATGGGTGAAAAACTGTTTTTT.